These 14 T cell receptor beta chains came from one sample sequenced in a study of shared clonotypes between healthy human individuals (TCRdb year 2020). Library method: the immunoSEQ multiplex PCR assay. TCRdb mirrors the immuneACCESS table, restricted to in-frame sequences. Some clones are absent from its copies; in checked studies, under half trace to an unresolved V gene, and the reason for the others is unknown. The sample data list about 2.5 million clones, and just under 95% of these were observed just once. The ten top clones hold 0.37% of the sample. Input material: naive CD4+ T cells from PBMCs. Explained via the paper, the cell subset or site label denotes: CD45RA+ positively selected. These receptor sequences come from a man aged 18 to 29 in good health. Some clones in this sample may be carry-over from other donors' samples.

CDR3 loop: CASSQDVLVGSGTYEQYF. CDR3 sequence (DNA): TGCGCCAGCAGCCAAGATGTACTCGTGGGTAGCGGGACCTACGAGCAGTACTTC. V gene TRBV4-1 combines with J gene TRBJ2-7; 8 bases fit TRBD2. This CDR3 has 18 residues. With V trimmed by 0 bases and J by 2 bases, 12 bases remained unmatched. CDR1 and CDR2 (germline): MGHRA, YSYEKL.

This chain connects TRBV5-1 to TRBJ1-4, with D possibly matching TRBD1 (6 bases). This CDR3 has 14 residues. Trimming took off 3 bases at V and 3 bases at J, with 9 bases between the two ends. In germline, CDR1 is SGHRS, CDR2 YFSETQ. The chain's CDR3 is CASSWGAPNEKLFF. In nucleotides, the CDR3 is TGCGCCAGCAGCTGGGGGGCGCCTAATGAAAAACTGTTTTTT.

This clone occurred a few times. Additional DNA sequences in this sample encode the identical CDR3. CDR3 coding DNA: TGCAGCGTTGCTGGGAGGACGAACACTGAAGCTTTCTTT. Encoded protein: CSVAGRTNTEAFF. This chain uses TRBV29-1 with TRBJ1-1, with unresolved D. Trimming removed 4 bases at V and 1 base at J, with 10 bases between. Germline V gene lookup returns CDR1 SQVTM and CDR2 ANQGSEA. The CDR3 totals 13 residues.

The chain couples TRBV7-9 to TRBJ1-2, with 8 bases aligning to TRBD1. The CDR3 has 15 amino acids. Germline V gene lookup returns CDR1 SEHNR and CDR2 FQNEAQ (reference sequence). Trimming cost V 5 bases and J 2 bases; bases outside gene matches: 7. As DNA, the CDR3 is TGTGCCAGCAGCCCCCAAAGGGACAGGAACTATGGCTACACCTTC. Its translation is CASSPQRDRNYGYTF.

The V call is TRBV29-1, the J call TRBJ1-1, with D uncertain. The CDR3 totals 14 residues. CDR1 is SQVTM and CDR2 is ANQGSEA in the germline V gene. The V and J ends lost 2 bases and 0 bases respectively, with 10 bases between them. CDR3 amino acids: CSVEWSGLNTEAFF. The CDR3, as DNA: TGCAGCGTTGAATGGTCCGGGCTGAACACTGAAGCTTTCTTT.

The rearrangement joins TRBV6-1 to TRBJ2-1; D unresolved. The V gene's germline CDR1 is MNHNS and CDR2 SASEGT. This CDR3 is 14 amino acids long. V lost 8 bases and J lost 5, with 16 bases in between. The CDR3 DNA reads TGTGCCAGCCGTACTCCCGGAGTTAACAATGAGCAGTTCTTC. It is translated as CASRTPGVNNEQFF.

This chain connects TRBV5-6 to TRBJ1-5; 8 bases are shared with TRBD1. The V segment lost 4 bases and the J segment 7 bases; nucleotides outside the gene matches: 4. The CDR3 is 13 amino acids. Germline values: CDR1 SGHDT, CDR2 YYEEEE. Here the CDR3 DNA reads TGTGCCAGCAGCCCAGGGGGCAGGCAGCCCCAGCATTTT. Translation gives CASSPGGRQPQHF.

The chain joins TRBV7-2 to TRBJ1-5; TRBD1 matches at 8 bases. Germline lookup yields CDR1 SGHTA and CDR2 FQGNSA. The J segment lost 4 bases and the V segment lost 5 bases, leaving 1 base of the junction unmatched. The CDR3 totals 13 residues. CDR3 region: CASSRTGNQPQHF. The CDR3 bases are TGTGCCAGCAGCCGGACAGGGAATCAGCCCCAGCATTTT.

J is TRBJ1-1 and V is TRBV7-9; D ambiguous. CDR1 and CDR2 from the germline V gene are SEHNR and FQNEAQ (reference sequence). The V end lost 3 bases, the J end lost 1 base, and 12 bases lay between the germline ends. The CDR3 runs to 15 residues. CDR3 bases: TGTGCCAGCAGCTTTGGGGAGTCAGGGAACACTGAAGCTTTCTTT. It is translated as CASSFGESGNTEAFF.

This chain links TRBV7-2 with TRBJ2-7; D could derive from TRBD1 or TRBD2 (5 bases each). The ends were cut back, 4 bases at V and 6 bases at J, with 19 bases in the middle. The length of the CDR3 is 15 residues. CDR1 and CDR2 (germline): SGHTA, FQGNSA. CDR3 sequence (DNA): TGTGCCAGCAGCTCAACAACAGGTCCGGAGGTCGAGCAGTACTTC. Its translation: CASSSTTGPEVEQYF. The variable domain in full, with the rest retrieved from reference TRBV7-2 and TRBJ2-7, is GAGVSQSPSNKVTEKGKDVELRCDPISGHTALYWYRQSLGQGLEFLIYFQGNSAPDKSGLPSDRFSAERTGGSVSTLTIQRTQQEDSAVYLCASSSTTGPEVEQYFGPGTRLTVT.

This chain joins TRBV28 and TRBJ2-1; D perhaps matches TRBD1 (7 bases). The germline V gene encodes CDR1 MDHEN and CDR2 SYDVKM. V lost 6 bases and J lost 9, with 18 bases in between. The length of the CDR3 is 14 residues. The CDR3 loop is CASSRDFQGVEQFF. The CDR3 region has the DNA TGTGCCAGCAGCCGGGACTTCCAGGGGGTTGAGCAGTTCTTC.

Comments on this clone: Within the sample, other DNA sequences also encode this same CDR3. The rearrangement uses TRBV5-4 and TRBJ2-3, with 12 bases lining up with TRBD2. The CDR3 length is 16 residues. CDR1 and CDR2 from the germline V gene are SGHNT and YYREEE (reference sequence). J lost 2 bases, V lost 3 bases, and 4 bases had no gene match. CDR3 bases: TGTGCCAGCAGCTCCGGACTAGCGGGGTTCACAGATACGCAGTATTTT. Translation: CASSSGLAGFTDTQYF. Together with reference TRBV5-4 and TRBJ2-3, the CDR3 gives the full variable domain: ETGVTQSPTHLIKTRGQQVTLRCSSQSGHNTVSWYQQALGQGPQFIFQYYREEENGRGNFPPRFSGLQFPNYSSELNVNALELDDSALYLCASSSGLAGFTDTQYFGPGTRLTVL.

V and J are TRBV6-6 and TRBJ2-3; 7 positions match TRBD1. The germline V gene has CDR1 MNHNY and CDR2 SVGAGI (reference sequence). This CDR3 region has 16 residues. V was pared by 6 bases and J by 2 bases, with 11 bases of the junction left unmatched. Here the CDR3 DNA reads TGTGCCAGCAGCGATCCGGGACAGAAATCCACAGATACGCAGTATTTT. It encodes CASSDPGQKSTDTQYF.

The chain has TRBV6-6 and TRBJ2-7; tentative D call: TRBD1 (5 bases). Trimming left V 1 base short and J 7 bases short, with 8 bases between. Germline V CDR1 and CDR2: MNHNY, SVGAGI (reference sequence). The CDR3 covers 12 residues. This CDR3 reads CASSYFRGEQYF. The CDR3 DNA sequence: TGTGCCAGCAGTTACTTTAGGGGAGAGCAGTACTTC.